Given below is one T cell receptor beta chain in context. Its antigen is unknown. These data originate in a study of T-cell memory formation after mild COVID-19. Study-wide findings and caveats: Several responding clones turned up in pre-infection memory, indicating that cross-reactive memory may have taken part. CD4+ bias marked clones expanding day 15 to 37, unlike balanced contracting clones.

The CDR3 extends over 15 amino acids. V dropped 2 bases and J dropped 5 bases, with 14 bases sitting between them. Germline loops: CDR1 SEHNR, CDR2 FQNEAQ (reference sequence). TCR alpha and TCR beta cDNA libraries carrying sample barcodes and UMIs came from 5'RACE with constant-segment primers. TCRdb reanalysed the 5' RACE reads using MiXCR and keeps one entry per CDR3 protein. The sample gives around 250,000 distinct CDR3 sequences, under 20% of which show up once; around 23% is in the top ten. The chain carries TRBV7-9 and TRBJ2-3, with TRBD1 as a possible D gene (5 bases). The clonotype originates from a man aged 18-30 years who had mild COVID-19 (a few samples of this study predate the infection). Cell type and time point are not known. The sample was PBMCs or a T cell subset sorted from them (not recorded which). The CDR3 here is CASSLSQGREDTQYF. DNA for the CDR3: TGTGCCAGCAGCTTAAGTCAGGGAAGGGAAGATACGCAGTATTTT.